This T cell receptor (beta chain) came from a study of blood T cell repertoires in COVID-19 (TCRdb year 2020). Broadly, across the study: Samples covering the acute and convalescent phases of COVID-19 were provided by collaborators in the United States, Italy and Spain. The material from the prospective study consisted of cDNA or gDNA derived from T cells, B-cell-depleted T cells, or PBMCs. Subjects who had been exposed to COVID-19, were actively infected with it, or had recovered from it provided the deeply sampled blood TCRbeta repertoires that made up the dataset. The repertoires were made available in a free public database intended to serve as a resource for research on the immune response to SARS-CoV-2. Samples were obtained from the ongoing ImmuneRACE study (first 160 participants) and from about 1,300 subjects provided by 6 global collaborators. The sample metadata nearly always contained a de-identified subject ID, COVID-19 status, age in years and sex. HLA class I and class II types, where available, came from metadata supplied by the sample provider rather than from assay-based typing. The investigation overall reported the following: How much clinical and demographic metadata was included differed by source and by participant, and the metadata was provided uncurated.

In the prospective study, participants were roughly 18 to 100 years old, resided in about two dozen geographic areas of the United States, and were enrolled through a virtual design. In the prospective study, cohorts were assigned on the basis of participant-reported clinical history obtained from a screening survey and a study questionnaire. Recovered participants in ImmuneRACE Cohort 3 were defined by two consecutive negative NP/OP PCR tests, clearance by a healthcare professional, or resolution of symptoms. In the prospective study, mobile phlebotomists collected whole blood, serum and a nasopharyngeal or oropharyngeal swab from each participant. Participants in the prospective study had the option to provide additional blood draws and questionnaires over a roughly 2-month period. Prospective study blood samples were shipped either frozen or at room temperature before DNA extraction. In its sample, this clone was seen many times. Its binding antigen is unknown. No base qualities exist here, and no much larger clone lies one base off it.

TCRbeta CDR3 regions were amplified from genomic DNA using the immunoSEQ Assay, a bias-controlled multiplex PCR. The authors' analysis ran thus. The number of nucleated cells in each sample was estimated from the amplification of reference gene primers within the assay. Sequence reads were collapsed and filtered to measure the absolute abundance of every unique TCRbeta CDR3 rearrangement. For each sample, productive Simpson clonality was calculated as the square root of Simpson's diversity index across productive rearrangements. TCRdb provides this immuneACCESS table in a form limited to in-frame rearrangements. Some clones are lacking; in checked studies, under half of them reflect an unresolved V gene, and why the rest are absent is not known. For V, J and clone size, that table is used; D and trimming come from the DNA. For this sample there are about 300,000 clones; around 90% appear just once. The ten top clones hold under 6% of the sample.

Sequencing input: PBMCs or T cells enriched from blood (not recorded which). The source of this sequence is a woman younger than 45 who had recovered from COVID-19.

At the DNA level, the sequence is TGCGCCAGCAGCGTCGGACTTGGCTCTGGAAACACCATATATTTT. Its protein product is CASSVGLGSGNTIYF. In this chain, TRBV5-1 is recombined with TRBJ1-3; no D gene is confidently identified. CDR1 and CDR2 were assigned from the germline V gene as SGHRS and YFSETQ. V loses 4 bases, J loses 0 bases, and the germline ends lie 11 bases apart. From its cysteine to its phenylalanine, the CDR3 spans 15 amino acids. Just the 45-base CDR3 DNA is kept, in frame starting at base 1.